These T cell receptor beta chains were read from a single sample in a study of graft-versus-host responses after intestinal transplantation. Sequencing used immunoSEQ multiplex PCR; TCRdb keeps in-frame clones, though not all of them. The sample has some 14,000 clones; around 29% are singletons. The starting material was alloreactive CD4+ T cells from a mixed lymphocyte reaction culture, obtained before intestinal transplant. All receptors come from a human patient who received an intestinal transplant. Both conserved end residues are part of each CDR3. Fields, in order: J gene, V gene, CDR3 protein.

TRBJ1-1 TRBV6-1 CASTRGRGAEAFF
TRBJ2-3 TRBV5-6 CASSLGLAGGQGDTQYF
TRBJ2-3 TRBV4-2 CASSQDAGGHTDTQYF
TRBJ2-7 TRBV15 CATSRESDRPNYEQYF
TRBJ1-6 TRBV6-5 CASSFYGTGNNSPLHF
TRBJ2-1 TRBV6-5 CASSYSEDTLWHEQFF
TRBJ2-3 TRBV5-1 CASSPASGITDTQYF
TRBJ2-7 TRBV28 CASTEPPGQGTRGYF
TRBJ1-2 TRBV29-1 CSVEEGQIYSYTF
TRBJ1-2 TRBV7-3 CASSSSGGAYGYTF
TRBJ2-3 TRBV5-5 CASSKPGDTQYF
TRBJ2-2 TRBV9 CASSVRAGASTGELFF
TRBJ2-5 TRBV5-4 CASSLDGSPETQYF
TRBJ2-5 TRBV6-5 CASSPTSLSLYF
TRBJ1-5 TRBV28 CASSLRGGAGLGRPQHF
TRBJ2-1 TRBV9 CASSVSQAFYNEQFF
TRBJ1-4 TRBV6-6 CASTNPGKLFF
TRBJ2-1 TRBV27 CASSSVGSNEQFF
TRBJ2-7 TRBV28 CASSRYEQYF
NA TRBV5-5 CASSLASRPLAGSYEQYF
TRBJ2-3 TRBV5-1 CASSLGTSGKNSITQYF
TRBJ2-5 TRBV29-1 CSGQGLAGGSETQYF
TRBJ2-1 TRBV21-1 CASSKGGEREPYNEQFF
TRBJ1-3 TRBV7-6 CASSLSGRVPPGNTIYF
TRBJ1-3 TRBV7-9 CASSLEDRPRPTGNTIYF
TRBJ1-3 TRBV11-3 CASSWGTDSSGNTIYF
TRBJ1-1 TRBV5-6 CASRPEGRQGTEAFF
TRBJ2-3 TRBV28 CASSFAGASDTQYF
TRBJ2-2 TRBV2 CASRGGYTGELFF
TRBJ1-1 TRBV30 CAWSWQGWYAFF
TRBJ2-7 TRBV10-3 CAINDGTYEQYF
TRBJ2-5 TRBV2 CAGGTGGKETQYF
TRBJ1-4 TRBV10-3 CAISVGANEKLFF
TRBJ2-7 TRBV5-1 CASSLAGGLYEQYF
TRBJ2-1 TRBV30 CAWSVPPTQFF
TRBJ2-3 TRBV6-5 CASSYGGLATDTQYF
TRBJ1-3 TRBV7-6 CASSSRVWAGGSGNTIYF
TRBJ2-7 TRBV21-1 CASSPREPEYSYEQYF
TRBJ1-5 TRBV28 CASSSAGGVNQPQHF
TRBJ1-2 TRBV9 CASSPSISRGNYGYTF
TRBJ2-1 TRBV10-1 CASSYRNEQFF
TRBJ1-4 TRBV6-5 CASSYRVGEKLFF
TRBJ2-5 TRBV30 CAWSNTGGETQYF
TRBJ1-2 TRBV28 CASSGQSAGDYGYTF
TRBJ2-3 TRBV19 CASKVQRTTDTQYF
TRBJ2-1 TRBV5-1 CASSLVWTSDAHSYNEQFF
TRBJ1-2 TRBV6-6 CASSLTSNYGYTF
TRBJ2-7 TRBV5-4 CASSQPSGSWYEQYF
TRBJ2-7 TRBV6-5 CASRSGWLSSYEQYF
TRBJ2-3 TRBV5-4 CASSLWGDPSTDTQYF
TRBJ1-6 TRBV6-8 CASSEGTNSPLHF
TRBJ1-5 TRBV29-1 CSVETVDRGGQPQHF
TRBJ1-2 TRBV18 CASSPQGSHYGYTF
TRBJ2-1 TRBV9 CASSASGESYNEQFF
TRBJ1-5 TRBV18 CASSPTRNQPQHF
TRBJ2-3 TRBV7-2 CASSRRDGDTQYF
TRBJ1-5 TRBV18 CASSPEPLRSQPQHF